This TCR beta chain was observed in a study of T cells in Graves' hyperthyroidism and ophthalmopathy. The study left out patients who had uncontrolled infection, other autoimmune disease, pregnancy or lactation. Every diagnosis used clinical symptoms, serum thyroxine and TRAb, thyroid ultrasound and orbital computed tomography. The germline V gene has CDR1 DFQATT and CDR2 SNEGSKA (reference sequence). J was trimmed by 2 bases and V by 0 bases; bases with no gene match: 5. CDR3 length: 15 residues. Researchers took RNA transcripts and amplified the TCR beta CDR3 regions from them. An initial round of RT-PCR targeting the TCR CDR3 relied on the HTBI primer set. MiXCR, run by TCRdb on the multiplex PCR reads, gives a single entry per CDR3 protein. Of a few hundred thousand distinct CDR3 sequences in the sample, under 60% are singletons; the top ten hold approximately 8.4%.

The V and J genes are TRBV20-1 and TRBJ2-3; 7 bases map to TRBD2. The TCR sequence derives from a young woman with Graves' hyperthyroidism. The sequenced material came from peripheral blood or thyroid tissue (not recorded which). The CDR3 region has the DNA TGCAGTGCTAGAGAGGCTAGCGGAAACACAGATACGCAGTATTTT. It encodes CSAREASGNTDTQYF.